This T cell receptor (beta chain) was sequenced during a study of T-cell memory formation after mild COVID-19. Overall study: Clustering of TCRs was largely donor specific. General study results and limits: A balance of CD4 and CD8 characterized clones contracting day 15 to 85, whereas later expanders leaned CD4+. Day 37-peaking second-wave clones had unconfirmed SARS-CoV-2 specificity.

Via MiXCR, TCRdb re-called the 5' RACE reads, giving one row per CDR3 protein. Counted here are hundreds of thousands of distinct CDR3 sequences, about 20% occurring once; the ten biggest clones make up approximately 12%. The germline CDR1 and CDR2 sequences are LGHNT and FRNRAP. The CDR3 totals 13 residues. Trimming took 7 bases from V and 6 from J; bases not matched to a gene: 8. The sample holds a few counts of this clonotype. Its target is unknown. J is TRBJ2-7 and V is TRBV12-5, with 8 positions matching TRBD1. The source material was PBMCs or a T cell subset sorted from them (not recorded which). This TCR was sampled from an adult woman who had mild COVID-19 (a few samples of this study predate the infection). Cell type and time point are not known. The CDR3 DNA is TGTGCTAGTGCCAATGACAGGGGTTCCGAGCAGTACTTC. It specifies CASANDRGSEQYF.